These 5 T cell receptor beta chains share one sample of origin, sequenced in a study of early T cells in non-severe SARS-CoV-2 infection. Via MiXCR, TCRdb re-called the 5' RACE reads, giving one row per CDR3 protein. The sample contains around 77,000 distinct CDR3 sequences, approximately 5% of which appear only once. The material sequenced was whole blood, taken at baseline. The receptors were gathered from an adult who was a healthcare worker with PCR-confirmed SARS-CoV-2 infection or an uninfected control (not recorded which).

This clonotype was seen ten or more times. This chain joins TRBV10-1 and TRBJ2-1; 8 bases map to TRBD2. This CDR3 has 14 residues. Trimming took 3 bases from V and 6 from J; bases not matched to a gene: 4. Germline values: CDR1 WNHNN, CDR2 SYGVQD (reference sequence). The DNA for the CDR3 is TGCGCCAGCAGTGAATCCGGGACTAGCAATGAGCAGTTCTTC. It encodes CASSESGTSNEQFF.

The chain is built from TRBV5-1 and TRBJ2-4; D ambiguous. The CDR3 has 14 amino acids. The germline CDR1 and CDR2 sequences are SGHRS and YFSETQ. V was trimmed by 0 bases and J by 5 bases, leaving 9 bases between them. CDR3 region: CASSLGQLQNIQYF. CDR3 sequence (DNA): TGCGCCAGCAGCTTGGGGCAGCTGCAAAACATTCAGTACTTC.

There are a few counts of this clonotype. The chain joins TRBV2 to TRBJ2-3, with 10 bases identical to TRBD2. In germline, CDR1 is SNHLY, CDR2 FYNNEI. V trimming: 3 bases; J trimming: 3 bases; junction bases outside the gene matches: 3. CDR3 length equals 15 residues. The CDR3 DNA reads TGTGCCAGCAGTGAGGGACTAGCGTTGACAGATACGCAGTATTTT. Amino acid sequence: CASSEGLALTDTQYF.

Ten or more counts support this clonotype. The chain couples TRBV20-1 to TRBJ2-2; D ambiguous. The CDR3 spans 14 residues. Germline values: CDR1 DFQATT, CDR2 SNEGSKA (reference sequence). Trimming pared 0 bases from V and 6 bases from J, leaving 11 bases between. In DNA, the CDR3 is TGCAGTGCTAGAGATGGAGCCCACCCCGGGGAGCTGTTTTTT. It yields the protein CSARDGAHPGELFF.

In this sample, this clonotype turned up many times. The rearrangement uses TRBV20-1 and TRBJ2-7; 9 bases fit TRBD2. In germline, CDR1 is DFQATT, CDR2 SNEGSKA (reference sequence). The CDR3 has 14 residues. V lost 0 bases, J lost 7 bases, and 7 bases stayed unmatched. The CDR3 DNA sequence: TGCAGTGCTAGAGATTTAGCGGGAGCAGAGGAGCAGTACTTC. This encodes CSARDLAGAEEQYF.